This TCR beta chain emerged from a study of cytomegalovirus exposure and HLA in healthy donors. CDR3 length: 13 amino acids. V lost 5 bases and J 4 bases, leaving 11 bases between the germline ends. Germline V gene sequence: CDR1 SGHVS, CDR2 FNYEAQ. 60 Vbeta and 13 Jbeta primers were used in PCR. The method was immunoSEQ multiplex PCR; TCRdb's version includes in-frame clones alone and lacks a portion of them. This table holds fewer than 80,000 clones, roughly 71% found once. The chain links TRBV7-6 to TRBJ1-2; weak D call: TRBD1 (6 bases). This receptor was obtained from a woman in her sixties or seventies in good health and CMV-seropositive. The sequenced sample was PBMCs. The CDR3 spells CASSKDSFYGYTF. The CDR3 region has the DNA TGTGCCAGCAGCAAGGACAGTTTCTATGGCTACACCTTC.